This is a list of T cell receptor beta chains from one sample in a study of CD8+CD57+ T cells in acquired aplastic anemia. MiXCR was run by TCRdb on the reads, yielding one entry per CDR3 protein. The table lists about 100,000 distinct CDR3 sequences, about half of them singletons, with 25% to 35% in the top ten. Sequenced sample: sorted CD4+, CD8+, or CD8+CD57+ T cells (not recorded which) from PBMCs. The receptors shown here come from a human donor in good health, serving as a control. The CDR3 runs from the conserved cysteine through the conserved F or W. Each record gives: clone size, J gene, V gene, D gene, CDR3 DNA, CDR3 protein. The D gene is left open where the match is weak. Clone size is shown for a subset of rows, as once, few, many or a class of expanded clone.

size: many; J: TRBJ2-7; V: TRBV5-5; D: .; DNA: TGTGCCAGCAGCTTGGTGGCAGATCAGGACTTC; CDR3: CASSLVADQDF
size: .; J: TRBJ2-5; V: TRBV7-2; D: .; DNA: TGTGCCAGCAGTTTAACCACGACCCAGTACTTC; CDR3: CASSLTTTQYF
size: .; J: TRBJ1-1; V: TRBV29-1; D: .; DNA: TGCAGCGCCCAGCGCCAGGAGAACACTGAAGCTTTCTTT; CDR3: CSAQRQENTEAFF
size: .; J: TRBJ2-7; V: TRBV29-1; D: .; DNA: TGCAGCGTTGAAATAGGATTCAACTACGAGCAGTACTTC; CDR3: CSVEIGFNYEQYF
size: few; J: TRBJ1-1; V: TRBV5-4; D: .; DNA: TGTGCCAGCAGCTTAATTCCAGGGGACGATGAAGCTTTCTTT; CDR3: CASSLIPGDDEAFF
size: .; J: TRBJ2-5; V: TRBV11-2; D: .; DNA: TGTGCCAGCAGCTTTGGGTCGGTGCTTGGGGGGGGGCCAGAGACCCAGTACTTC; CDR3: CASSFGSVLGGGPETQYF
size: .; J: TRBJ2-1; V: TRBV2; D: .; DNA: TGTGCCAGCCACTACTACAATGAGCAGTTCTTC; CDR3: CASHYYNEQFF
size: many; J: TRBJ2-2; V: TRBV5-5; D: .; DNA: TGTGCCAGCAGCTTGTGGGGGGGCGGCGTTACTACCACCGGGGAGCTGTTTTTT; CDR3: CASSLWGGGVTTTGELFF
size: many; J: TRBJ1-1; V: TRBV10-2; D: .; DNA: TGCGCCAGCAGTGAGTCGCGCAGGGTTGGTGCTTTCTTT; CDR3: CASSESRRVGAFF
size: .; J: TRBJ1-1; V: TRBV2; D: .; DNA: TGTGCCAGCAGTGGACAGGCGACGAACACTGAAGCTTTCTTT; CDR3: CASSGQATNTEAFF
size: .; J: TRBJ1-2; V: TRBV28; D: .; DNA: TGTGCCAGCAGTCCTAGACAGGTAGTCTATGGCTACACCTTC; CDR3: CASSPRQVVYGYTF
size: .; J: TRBJ2-7; V: TRBV24-1; D: TRBD2; DNA: TGTGCCACACGGGCGGGGGGCTACGAGCAGTACTTC; CDR3: CATRAGGYEQYF
size: .; J: TRBJ1-2; V: TRBV2; D: .; DNA: TGTGCCAGCAGTGCGGGGATGTTTGTGCGCGGCTACACCTTC; CDR3: CASSAGMFVRGYTF
size: once; J: TRBJ2-7; V: TRBV7-3; D: .; DNA: TGTGCCAGCAGGGGGGACGGAACGCAGTACTTC; CDR3: CASRGDGTQYF
size: .; J: TRBJ2-7; V: TRBV29-1; D: .; DNA: TGCAGCGTTATGCAGGGGAGCTACGAGCAGTACTTC; CDR3: CSVMQGSYEQYF
size: few; J: TRBJ1-5; V: TRBV4-2; D: .; DNA: TGTGCCAGCAGCCAAGAGGGGCAGTGCAATCAGCCCCAGCATTTT; CDR3: CASSQEGQCNQPQHF
size: few; J: TRBJ1-5; V: TRBV24-1; D: .; DNA: TGTGCCACCAGTGATTTGCATTGGGCGGTGAGCAATCAGCCCCAGCATTTT; CDR3: CATSDLHWAVSNQPQHF
size: few; J: TRBJ2-1; V: TRBV29-1; D: .; DNA: TGCAGCGTTGGGTTGGGCTCCTACAATGAGCAGTTCTTC; CDR3: CSVGLGSYNEQFF
size: .; J: TRBJ2-3; V: TRBV29-1; D: .; DNA: TGCAGCGTGGGGACTGCCAAGGATACGCAGTATTTT; CDR3: CSVGTAKDTQYF
size: .; J: TRBJ2-3; V: TRBV7-2; D: .; DNA: TGTGCCAGCAGCGTAGCAGGGGAGGTTCCAGATACGCAGTATTTT; CDR3: CASSVAGEVPDTQYF
size: .; J: TRBJ1-2; V: TRBV24-1; D: .; DNA: TGTGCCACCAGTGATTTCGCCAGGAACTATGGCTACACCTTC; CDR3: CATSDFARNYGYTF
size: .; J: TRBJ1-5; V: TRBV19; D: .; DNA: TGTGCCAGTAGTACAACTGGAAATCAGCCCCAGCATTTT; CDR3: CASSTTGNQPQHF
size: once; J: TRBJ2-5; V: TRBV7-8; D: .; DNA: TGTGCCAGCAGCTTAGCGCTCATTGGTTCGGGTGTACAAGAGACCCAGTACTTC; CDR3: CASSLALIGSGVQETQYF
size: .; J: TRBJ2-7; V: TRBV6-4; D: TRBD1; DNA: TGTGCCAGCAGTGACTCTGGGCAGGGGGCGCCTACCTACGAGCAGTACTTC; CDR3: CASSDSGQGAPTYEQYF
size: .; J: TRBJ2-3; V: TRBV10-3; D: TRBD1; DNA: TGTGCCATCAGTCCGGGGCAGGGGGCAGTTGGAGATACGCAGTATTTT; CDR3: CAISPGQGAVGDTQYF
size: .; J: TRBJ2-2; V: TRBV19; D: TRBD2; DNA: TGTGCCAGTGAGGAGCGGGGGGGCACCGGGGAGCTGTTTTTT; CDR3: CASEERGGTGELFF
size: .; J: TRBJ2-3; V: TRBV10-3; D: .; DNA: TGTGCCACCCAAAAAGGACAGTTCACAGATACGCAGTATTTT; CDR3: CATQKGQFTDTQYF
size: .; J: TRBJ1-1; V: TRBV2; D: .; DNA: TGTGCCAGCAGTGGGACGGCGGTGGGGACTGAAGCTTTCTTT; CDR3: CASSGTAVGTEAFF
size: .; J: TRBJ1-5; V: TRBV12-5; D: .; DNA: TGTGCTAGTGGTTTGGCTGGGAATCAGCCCCAGCATTTT; CDR3: CASGLAGNQPQHF
size: many; J: TRBJ2-1; V: TRBV24-1; D: .; DNA: TGTGCCACCAGTGACCAGTACAATGAGCAGTTCTTC; CDR3: CATSDQYNEQFF
size: many; J: TRBJ2-3; V: TRBV3-1; D: .; DNA: TGTGCCAGCAGCCAAGCTTCGGGGGGCAAAGGAGATACGCAGTATTTT; CDR3: CASSQASGGKGDTQYF
size: .; J: TRBJ2-1; V: TRBV12-3/TRBV12-4; D: .; DNA: TGTGCCAGCAGGGGAGTGGGGAGCTCCTACAATGAGCAGTTCTTC; CDR3: CASRGVGSSYNEQFF
size: many; J: TRBJ1-5; V: TRBV2; D: .; DNA: TGTGCCAGCAGTTCGGGGGCCCATGAGAGCAATCAGCCCCAGCATTTT; CDR3: CASSSGAHESNQPQHF